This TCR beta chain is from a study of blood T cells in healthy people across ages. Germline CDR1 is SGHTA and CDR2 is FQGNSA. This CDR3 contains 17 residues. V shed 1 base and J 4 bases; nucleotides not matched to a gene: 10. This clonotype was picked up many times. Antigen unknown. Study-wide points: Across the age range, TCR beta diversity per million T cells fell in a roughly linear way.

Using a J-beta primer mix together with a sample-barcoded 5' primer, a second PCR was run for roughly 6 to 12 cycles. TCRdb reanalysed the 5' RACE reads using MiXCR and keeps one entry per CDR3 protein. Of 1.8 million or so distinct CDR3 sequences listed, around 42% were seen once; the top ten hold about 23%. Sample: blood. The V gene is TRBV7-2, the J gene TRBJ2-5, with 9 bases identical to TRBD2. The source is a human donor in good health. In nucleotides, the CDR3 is TGTGCCAGCAGCTTAGGGCGTGGGACTAGCAGATCAGAGACCCAGTACTTC. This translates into CASSLGRGTSRSETQYF. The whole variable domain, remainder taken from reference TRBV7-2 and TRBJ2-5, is GAGVSQSPSNKVTEKGKDVELRCDPISGHTALYWYRQSLGQGLEFLIYFQGNSAPDKSGLPSDRFSAERTGGSVSTLTIQRTQQEDSAVYLCASSLGRGTSRSETQYFGPGTRLLVL.